This T cell receptor (beta chain) was sequenced during a study of T cell responses to AZD1222 COVID-19 vaccine. Study results and caveats: Seropositive at baseline were only 5 to 7 AZD1222 recipients. Unmutated variant regions are reportedly the target of nearly half of TCRs that are spike-specific.

Here immunoSEQ multiplex PCR was the method, and the copy in TCRdb shows in-frame clones only, minus some. The table shows some 150,000 clones, with 70% to 90% occurring only once. Of note for this clone: Its antigen is not identified.

The receptor was derived from an adult in good health. The sequencing here drew on peripheral blood, taken on day 0 of AZD1222 vaccination.

In DNA, the CDR3 is TGCGCCAGCAGCTCCTTTGGTGGAACAGTGGGGACATACGAGCAGTACTTC. Protein product: CASSSFGGTVGTYEQYF. This chain connects TRBV5-1 to TRBJ2-7, with a possible D match to TRBD1 (6 bases). Germline CDR1 SGHRS, CDR2 YFSETQ. This CDR3 is 17 amino acids long. The V and J ends lost 3 bases and 4 bases respectively, with 23 bases between them.